The present TCR beta chain was sequenced within a study of graft-versus-host responses after intestinal transplantation. The CDR3 is 14 residues long. Trimming took off 7 bases at V and 3 bases at J, with 15 bases between the two ends. Germline V gene lookup returns CDR1 SNHLY and CDR2 FYNNEI. The repertoire was sequenced with immunoSEQ multiplex PCR; TCRdb's copy has only in-frame clones and lacks some. The sample holds some 40,000 clones; about 92% are singletons and the top ten take about 3.6%. This chain joins TRBV2 and TRBJ1-1; D unclear. The sequence derives from a human patient who received an intestinal transplant, so some T cells may come from the graft donor. Sequences were derived from PBMCs, sampled 700 to 850 days after intestinal transplantation. The CDR3 reads CASTGPEPYTEAFF. The DNA for the CDR3 is TGTGCCAGCACCGGGCCGGAGCCTTACACTGAAGCTTTCTTT. Complete variable domain (other parts from reference TRBV2 and TRBJ1-1): EPEVTQTPSHQVTQMGQEVILRCVPISNHLYFYWYRQILGQKVEFLVSFYNNEISEKSEIFDDQFSVERPDGSNFTLKIRSTKLEDSAMYFCASTGPEPYTEAFFGQGTRLTVV.